Below, 20 T cell receptor beta chains from the same sample are listed, as sequenced in a study of blood T cell repertoires in COVID-19. TCRdb's copy holds only in-frame clones and misses some; the assay was immunoSEQ multiplex PCR. The sample holds under 200,000 clones, about 80% seen once. Material: peripheral blood. The receptors originated from a woman over 75 with acute or convalescent COVID-19.

CDR3 nucleotide sequence: TGTGCCAGCAGTCCGCGACAGGGGTTCAGAGGCTACACCTTC. Translating gives CASSPRQGFRGYTF. This chain connects TRBV27 to TRBJ1-2; TRBD1 matches at 8 bases. V shed 5 bases and J 8 bases; nucleotides not matched to a gene: 10. Per the germline V gene, CDR1 is MNHEY and CDR2 is SMNVEV (reference sequence). This CDR3 is built from 14 residues.

The V and J genes are TRBV24-1 and TRBJ2-1; 9 positions match TRBD2. V dropped 2 bases and J dropped 8; count of bases not matched to a gene: 12. CDR3 length: 17 amino acids. CDR1 is KGHDR, CDR2 SFDVKD, per germline. CDR3 in amino acids: CATSDSGVAGVLDEQFF. The DNA of the CDR3 is TGTGCCACCAGTGATTCTGGGGTAGCGGGAGTCTTAGATGAGCAGTTCTTC.

This clone was seen only once. The gene calls are TRBV5-4 and TRBJ1-6, with a possible D match to TRBD1 (5 bases). V lost 2 bases, J lost 3 bases, and 9 bases lay in between. The germline CDR1 and CDR2 sequences are SGHNT and YYREEE (reference sequence). This CDR3 comprises 15 residues. The CDR3 here is CASSFLGDYNSPLHF. In nucleotides, the CDR3 is TGTGCCAGCAGCTTTCTAGGGGACTATAATTCACCCCTCCACTTT.

The rearrangement links TRBV19 to TRBJ2-1; 10 bases fit TRBD2. The J segment lost 8 bases and the V segment lost 5 bases, leaving 6 bases of the junction unmatched. Germline loops: CDR1 LNHDA, CDR2 SQIVND (reference sequence). The CDR3 totals 14 residues. This CDR3 is CASSVGLASDEQFF. As DNA, the CDR3 is TGTGCCAGTAGTGTGGGACTAGCGTCTGATGAGCAGTTCTTC.

This chain uses TRBV19 with TRBJ2-3; D perhaps matches TRBD1 (6 bases). V was clipped by 6 bases and J by 2 bases, with 12 bases between them. CDR1 is LNHDA, CDR2 SQIVND, per germline (reference sequence). The CDR3 is 14 amino acids. The CDR3 DNA follows: TGTGCCAGTAGGTTAGGACAGAACACAGATACGCAGTATTTT. Its translation is CASRLGQNTDTQYF.

The genes are TRBV7-9 and TRBJ2-1; TRBD1 matches at 7 bases. V dropped 5 bases and J dropped 6; count of bases not matched to a gene: 4. Germline V gene lookup returns CDR1 SEHNR and CDR2 FQNEAQ (reference sequence). CDR3 length: 13 amino acids. This CDR3 reads CASSRRQGNEQFF. The CDR3 DNA sequence: TGTGCCAGCAGCCGCAGACAGGGCAATGAGCAGTTCTTC.

V usage is TRBV6-4 and J usage is TRBJ2-7, with 10 bases that match TRBD2. The CDR3 contains 14 residues. Germline V CDR1 and CDR2: MRHNA, SNTAGT. V was clipped by 9 bases and J by 4 bases; unmatched bases: 9. The CDR3 reads CARTRASGSYEQYF. The CDR3 DNA reads TGTGCCAGGACAAGGGCTAGCGGGAGTTACGAGCAGTACTTC.

The V and J genes are TRBV5-1 and TRBJ2-3; TRBD1 agrees at 12 bases. The CDR3 is made up of 16 amino acids. Germline CDR1 and CDR2: SGHRS and YFSETQ. Trimming removed 5 bases from V and 5 bases from J; junction bases left unmatched: 9. The CDR3 coding sequence is TGCGCCAGCAGTCTCCCGGGACAGGGGGCAGGAGATACGCAGTATTTT. It yields the protein CASSLPGQGAGDTQYF.

The V and J genes are TRBV29-1 and TRBJ1-2; 7 bases line up with TRBD1. CDR1 and CDR2 from the germline V gene are SQVTM and ANQGSEA. Trimming at V came to 6 bases and at J to 4 bases, leaving 11 bases not matched to a gene. The CDR3 runs 14 residues. The CDR3, as DNA: TGCAGCGTCGCCGAAGGGGCAGGGGGCTATGGCTACACCTTC. It translates to CSVAEGAGGYGYTF.

The V call is TRBV28, the J call TRBJ1-4; the D gene is possibly TRBD1 (6 bases). Germline V CDR1 and CDR2: MDHEN, SYDVKM. The CDR3 has 15 residues. V was pared by 1 base and J by 8 bases, with 14 bases between. The CDR3 loop reads CASSLSAGDGEKLFF. CDR3 sequence (DNA): TGTGCCAGCAGTTTATCGGCAGGGGATGGGGAAAAACTGTTTTTT.

This rearrangement joins TRBV5-6 to TRBJ2-7; a weak D match, TRBD1 (6 bases). This CDR3 contains 14 residues. The V gene's germline CDR1 is SGHDT and CDR2 YYEEEE. The V and J ends lost 1 base and 3 bases respectively, with 11 bases between them. CDR3 nucleotide sequence: TGTGCCAGCAGCTTGAGGGGGAGACACTACGAGCAGTACTTC. Amino acids: CASSLRGRHYEQYF. The entire variable domain, with the rest obtained from reference TRBV5-6 and TRBJ2-7, is as follows: DAGVTQSPTHLIKTRGQQVTLRCSPKSGHDTVSWYQQALGQGPQFIFQYYEEEERQRGNFPDRFSGHQFPNYSSELNVNALLLGDSALYLCASSLRGRHYEQYFGPGTRLTVT.

V usage is TRBV19 and J usage is TRBJ1-3; TRBD1 might be the D (5 bases). V lost 2 bases and J lost 4, with 12 bases in between. This CDR3 comprises 15 residues. The germline gives CDR1 LNHDA, CDR2 SQIVND (reference sequence). The CDR3 DNA reads as TGTGCCAGTAGTATATTGGGGGGTCGCGGAAACACCATATATTTT. The encoded protein is CASSILGGRGNTIYF.

The chain carries TRBV5-1 and TRBJ2-3, with D maybe TRBD2 (7 bases). The CDR3 length is 13 residues. V was trimmed by 4 bases and J by 6 bases, leaving 12 bases between them. The germline gives CDR1 SGHRS, CDR2 YFSETQ. Written as DNA, the CDR3 is TGCGCCAGCAGCGGGGGGGCACAGGATACGCAGTATTTT. Amino acids: CASSGGAQDTQYF.

The J gene is TRBJ1-2, the V gene TRBV7-2; 11 bases agree with TRBD1. Germline trimming cut 5 bases from V and 3 bases from J; bases unmatched to any gene: 5. CDR1 and CDR2 (germline): SGHTA, FQGNSA. There are 15 residues in the CDR3. Written as DNA, the CDR3 is TGTGCCAGCAGCCAGCGGACAGGGGGCGACTATGGCTACACCTTC. This gives the protein CASSQRTGGDYGYTF.

The chain combines TRBV29-1 with TRBJ1-5, with TRBD1 matching over 9 bases. Germline V gene lookup returns CDR1 SQVTM and CDR2 ANQGSEA. V shed 6 bases and J 6 bases; nucleotides not matched to a gene: 12. The length of the CDR3 is 15 residues. The CDR3 region is CSVAKGTGSGQPQHF. The CDR3 DNA is TGCAGCGTAGCGAAGGGGACAGGGTCAGGTCAGCCCCAGCATTTT.

The rearrangement links TRBV30 to TRBJ1-2, with D perhaps matching TRBD1 (6 bases). The V end lost 0 bases, the J end lost 7 bases, and 15 bases lay between the germline ends. The CDR3 runs 14 residues. Germline CDR1 is GTSNPN and CDR2 is SVGIG (reference sequence). CDR3 residues: CAWSVVGQGTGYTF. In DNA form, the CDR3 reads TGTGCCTGGAGTGTTGTTGGTCAGGGGACTGGCTACACCTTC.

With respect to this clone: Within the sample, other DNA sequences also encode this same CDR3. The V gene is TRBV15, the J gene TRBJ1-1; the D is unclear. Germline V gene sequence: CDR1 LNHNV, CDR2 YYDKDF (reference sequence). The CDR3 length is 14 residues. The V gene lost 0 bases and the J gene lost 0 bases, with 5 bases spanning the gap. CDR3 amino acids: CATSRDRVNTEAFF. In DNA form, the CDR3 reads TGTGCCACCAGCAGAGATCGGGTGAACACTGAAGCTTTCTTT.

CDR3 sequence reads: CSVDSGGVTDTQYF. CDR3 nucleotide sequence: TGCAGCGTTGATAGCGGGGGCGTCACAGATACGCAGTATTTT. The V call is TRBV29-1, the J call TRBJ2-3; 9 bases are shared with TRBD2. V was clipped by 3 bases and J by 2 bases; unmatched bases: 3. The CDR3 length is 14 residues. Germline CDR1 SQVTM, CDR2 ANQGSEA.

The J gene is TRBJ2-3, the V gene TRBV5-8; 14 positions agree with TRBD2. CDR3 length equals 16 residues. Looked up from germline, CDR1 is SGHTS and CDR2 is YDEGEE. Germline trimming cut 4 bases from V and 5 bases from J; bases unmatched to any gene: 6. The CDR3 here is CASSQGLAGAGDTQYF. In nucleotides, the CDR3 is TGTGCCAGCAGCCAGGGACTAGCGGGAGCCGGAGATACGCAGTATTTT.

The gene calls are TRBV18 and TRBJ1-4; 10 nucleotides match TRBD1. The CDR3 consists of 19 residues. The V and J ends lost 3 bases and 4 bases, in that order; junction bases with no gene match: 14. The germline gives CDR1 KGHSH, CDR2 LQKENI. In DNA form, the CDR3 reads TGTGCCAGCTCACCTAATATCCCACGTCGGGACAGGGGTAATGAAAAACTGTTTTTT. As protein: CASSPNIPRRDRGNEKLFF.